This record looks at one T cell receptor beta chain sequence and its context. This clonotype occurred many times. Its cognate antigen has yet to be identified. Base-call qualities are not available, and no considerably larger clone is one nucleotide away. This entry is derived from a study of T cells in Graves' hyperthyroidism and ophthalmopathy (dated by TCRdb to the late 2010s). About the investigation overall: Peripheral blood samples were taken at the time of initial diagnosis, prior to any treatment. A discovery cohort of about a hundred patients, approximately 45 with Graves' ophthalmopathy and about 58 with stable Graves' hyperthyroidism, was used to find distinguishing TCR V-J signatures. An independent validation cohort of 18 to 20 hyperthyroidism patients and about 16 patients who later progressed to ophthalmopathy tested prospective prediction of ophthalmopathy. The 100 or so discovery patients were randomly split 7:3 into training and test sets. In addition, the study compared T-cell repertoires in thyroid tissue and in blood from roughly six Graves' hyperthyroidism patients. After sampling, hyperthyroidism patients received methimazole starting at 30 mg daily, and ophthalmopathy patients received high-dose intravenous methylprednisolone. TCR Vbeta CDR3 sequencing of 120 to 150 peripheral blood samples (approximately 44 ophthalmopathy, roughly 72 hyperthyroidism and roughly 17 progressor patients) is reported in the paper. Summary of the overall study and its limitations: Most expanded thyroid clonotypes (frequency above 0.001) were also detected in blood, a finding suggesting that blood repertoires may reflect thyroid immune responses. In validation, the model predicted progression to ophthalmopathy a median of around 6.5 months before onset, with 65% to 71% sensitivity and nearly 75% specificity. No statistical method was used to fix the sample size in advance, and group allocation was not hidden from the investigators. A model built on a 13 V-J signature distinguished ophthalmopathy from stable hyperthyroidism, reaching roughly 88% sensitivity and around 81% specificity in cross-validation and 80%/75% in testing.

CDR1 and CDR2 (SGHNT, YENEEA) derive from the germline V gene. From the cysteine through the phenylalanine, the CDR3 covers 15 amino acids. Just the 45-base CDR3 DNA is kept, in frame starting at base 1. V sheds 1 base and J sheds 0 bases, leaving 7 bases between their ends. The TCR beta CDR3 regions were amplified from the RNA transcripts. A first-round RT-PCR of the TCR CDR3 used the HTBI primer set with the Qiagen OneStep RT-PCR kit. Libraries were constructed in a second round of multiplex PCR, after which size selection and purification were carried out. Paired-end sequencing of the libraries was performed with 100 bp reads on an Illumina HiSeq2000. From the authors' description of their analysis: SOAPnuke was used to process the raw data, with reads discarded if the reads contained adapters or uncalled bases, had a mean Phred below 15, or lacked an exact constant-primer or identifier match. COPE v1.2.5 was used to merge high-quality paired reads, and clonotypes were defined as unique nucleotide sequences. MiTCR v1.1 was used to align clonotypes to the IMGT TRBV, TRBD and TRBJ reference segments. The analysis included only V-J combinations with a frequency above 0.0001, which together covered approximately 99% of the repertoires. A TCS score was defined as the ratio between F50 (clonal expansion) and ExV (chaos), using BLOSUM62-based TCRdist between CDR3 peptides within each V-J. Welch's t-statistics and random forest reduced roughly 500 V-J features to fewer than 15, which were used in a naive Bayes classifier (R e1071). TCRdb reran the public reads through fastp at Q25 and MiXCR, keeping productive beta chains. Every distinct CDR3 protein forms one entry, paired with its most common genes and DNA. TCRdb's processing, not the authors', yielded these V and J calls. For this sample the table gives hundreds of thousands of distinct CDR3 sequences, of which approximately 15% were detected only once. 5% to 7% of the sample comes from the top ten.

The hyperthyroidism patients were between 18 and 65 years old and newly diagnosed, with a disease duration of less than 2 months. Any patient with an uncontrolled infection, another autoimmune disease, pregnancy or lactation was excluded. Diagnoses relied on clinical symptoms, serum thyroxine and TRAb, thyroid ultrasound and orbital computed tomography. Blood from progressor patients was collected at the time of first diagnosis with hyperthyroidism, before any ophthalmopathy symptoms had appeared. Ficoll-Paque density gradient centrifugation was used to isolate PBMCs from around 10 ml of fresh peripheral blood. Progressor patients were initially diagnosed with Graves' hyperthyroidism and developed ophthalmopathy during follow-up. Trizol reagent was used to extract total RNA, and RNA quality was then checked on an Agilent 2100 Bioanalyzer.

Source material: blood. This TCR came from a woman in her thirties with Graves' hyperthyroidism that later progressed to Graves' ophthalmopathy. The chain uses TRBV11-3 and TRBJ1-3; too little of a D gene remains to name it. The DNA is TGTGCCAGCAGCTTAGCTCTCGACTCTGGAAACACCATATATTTT. Its translation reads: CASSLALDSGNTIYF.